Presented here are 31 T cell receptor beta chains from one specimen sequenced in a study of blood T cell repertoires in COVID-19. TCRdb's table, derived via immunoSEQ multiplex PCR, lists solely in-frame clones and lacks some. In the table there are about 98,000 clones, less than 85% of which are singletons. Input material: peripheral blood. The receptors here all came from a man aged 65 to 85 with active or convalescent COVID-19.

The gene calls are TRBV29-1 and TRBJ2-3; 7 bases line up with TRBD2. The CDR3 extends over 14 amino acids. Germline V CDR1 and CDR2: SQVTM, ANQGSEA. The J segment lost 0 bases and the V segment lost 6 bases, leaving 6 bases of the junction unmatched. DNA of the CDR3: TGCAGCGTGGGCTGGGGAGGGAGCACAGATACGCAGTATTTT. Translating gives CSVGWGGSTDTQYF.

This chain joins TRBV4-3 and TRBJ2-5; 14 nucleotides line up with TRBD2. CDR1 LGHNA and CDR2 YSLEER come from the germline V gene. V lost 4 bases to trimming and J lost 5 bases; unmatched junction nucleotides: 9. CDR3 length: 17 residues. The CDR3 loop is CASSPGLAGGVGETQYF. The DNA for the CDR3 is TGCGCCAGCAGCCCCGGACTAGCGGGGGGAGTAGGCGAGACCCAGTACTTC.

This clone was detected a few times. The CDR3 DNA is TGTGCCAGCAGGGAGGCTTCCAATGAGCAGTTCTTC. It specifies CASREASNEQFF. V is TRBV2 and J is TRBJ2-1; tentative D call: TRBD2 (5 bases). The length of the CDR3 is 12 residues. V was trimmed by 6 bases and J by 6 bases, leaving 9 bases between them. Germline V gene sequence: CDR1 SNHLY, CDR2 FYNNEI.

This clone appeared a single time. The chain uses TRBV20-1 and TRBJ2-7; weak D call: TRBD2 (5 bases). Trimming left V 3 bases short and J 2 bases short, with 14 bases between. CDR3 length equals 14 residues. CDR1 and CDR2 from the germline V gene are DFQATT and SNEGSKA (reference sequence). The CDR3 is CSASPGVNAYEQYF. The CDR3 bases are TGCAGTGCTAGTCCCGGGGTCAATGCCTACGAGCAGTACTTC.

The chain is built from TRBV11-2 and TRBJ1-6; 8 bases are a match to TRBD1. J lost 9 bases, V lost 6 bases, and 10 bases had no gene match. The CDR3 runs 15 residues. CDR1 SGHAT and CDR2 FQNNGV come from the germline V gene. Here the CDR3 reads CASRSPDRGLSPLHF. CDR3 nucleotide sequence: TGTGCCAGCAGGTCACCCGACAGGGGACTTTCACCCCTCCACTTT.

This rearrangement joins TRBV5-6 to TRBJ2-3, with 8 bases lining up with TRBD2. The J segment lost 3 bases and the V segment lost 0 bases, leaving 6 bases of the junction unmatched. The germline gives CDR1 SGHDT, CDR2 YYEEEE. The CDR3 length is 16 residues. The CDR3 DNA reads TGTGCCAGCAGCTTGGCCGCGGGGGGCCGGACAGATACGCAGTATTTT. Translation gives CASSLAAGGRTDTQYF.

This sequence joins TRBV27 and TRBJ2-7, with D perhaps matching TRBD2 (5 bases). V shed 3 bases and J shed 6 bases, with 9 bases lying between them. Germline CDR1 MNHEY, CDR2 SMNVEV (reference sequence). The CDR3 has 12 residues. CDR3 DNA sequence: TGTGCCAGCAGTTTGATAGGGAGCGAGCAGTACTTC. This encodes CASSLIGSEQYF.

This clone was recorded once. The chain is built from TRBV3-1 (or the pseudogene TRBV3-2) and TRBJ2-2; D not certain. The CDR3 covers 16 residues. Germline V CDR1 and CDR2: LGHDT, YNNKEL (reference sequence). Trimming removed 6 bases at V and 4 bases at J, with 18 bases between. The DNA of the CDR3 is TGTGCCAGCAGTCCCACTCGGAGCCAAACCACCGGGGAGCTGTTTTTT. It specifies CASSPTRSQTTGELFF.

Only one count was recorded for this clone. The chain joins TRBV7-8 to TRBJ2-7, with TRBD2 identical over 8 bases. V was pared by 2 bases and J by 6 bases, with 9 bases of the junction left unmatched. CDR1 is SGHVS, CDR2 FQNEAQ, per germline. CDR3 size: 15 residues. The CDR3 loop is CASSLPGLGLGEQYF. DNA for the CDR3: TGTGCCAGCAGCTTACCGGGACTAGGTTTAGGCGAGCAGTACTTC.

The chain is built from TRBV7-2 and TRBJ1-4, with 8 nucleotides matching TRBD1. Looked up from germline, CDR1 is SGHTA and CDR2 is FQGNSA. V gave up 4 bases and J gave up 7 bases; unmatched junction bases: 8. This CDR3 is 15 amino acids long. This CDR3 is CASSSRTGLGEKLFF. The CDR3 DNA is TGTGCCAGCAGCTCGAGGACAGGGTTGGGTGAAAAACTGTTTTTT.

This chain uses TRBV5-4 with TRBJ1-2, with 11 bases that match TRBD1. This CDR3 has 15 residues. Germline V gene sequence: CDR1 SGHNT, CDR2 YYREEE (reference sequence). J gave up 7 bases and V 5 bases, and 10 bases lay outside the gene matches. The chain's CDR3 is CASRRQGQGDGGYTF. For the CDR3, the DNA is TGTGCCAGCAGAAGACAGGGACAGGGGGATGGTGGCTACACCTTC.

The chain has TRBV18 and TRBJ2-3; possible D gene TRBD1, 5 bases. Between the trimmed V and J ends, which lost 3 bases and 4 bases, there was a span of 11 bases. The germline V gene encodes CDR1 KGHSH and CDR2 LQKENI. The CDR3 has 14 amino acids. The CDR3 sequence: CASSPGLGADTQYF. CDR3 sequence (DNA): TGTGCCAGCTCACCGGGGCTTGGCGCAGATACGCAGTATTTT.

The V call is TRBV18, the J call TRBJ2-5; perhaps TRBD2 as D (5 bases). Germline assignment: CDR1 KGHSH and CDR2 LQKENI. With 2 bases removed from V and 10 bases from J, the gap between germline ends came to 14 bases. The CDR3 spans 13 residues. Written as DNA, the CDR3 is TGTGCCAGCTCACCAAATCCAGGAGGTGGCCAGTACTTC. Translating it yields CASSPNPGGGQYF.

This clone was recorded once. This chain uses TRBV5-6 with TRBJ1-2; D is unclear. The germline V and J ends were trimmed by 7 bases and 3 bases, with 16 bases remaining between them. Germline-derived CDR1 and CDR2 are SGHDT and YYEEEE. CDR3 length equals 14 residues. For the CDR3, the DNA is TGTGCCAGCTATGGCAGCCGGGGAGACTATGGCTACACCTTC. This sequence encodes CASYGSRGDYGYTF.

The CDR3 nucleotides are TGCGCCAGCAGCTTGTTCCCACAGAGGAACACTGAAGCTTTCTTT. Its translation is CASSLFPQRNTEAFF. V and J are TRBV5-1 and TRBJ1-1; the D is unclear. V was clipped by 1 base and J by 1 base, with 11 bases between them. The germline V gene encodes CDR1 SGHRS and CDR2 YFSETQ. The CDR3 runs to 15 residues.

This chain joins TRBV19 and TRBJ1-2; TRBD1 might be the D (6 bases). Deletions cut 6 bases from V and 4 bases from J, with 18 bases between. This CDR3 spans 15 amino acids. Germline loops: CDR1 LNHDA, CDR2 SQIVND (reference sequence). The CDR3 reads CASSPRGGLFYGYTF. The CDR3 region has the DNA TGTGCCAGTAGCCCACGGGGGGGGCTTTTCTATGGCTACACCTTC.

The CDR3 loop is CASSTVRGGNNEQFF. As DNA, the CDR3 is TGTGCCAGCAGCACAGTCCGGGGGGGAAACAATGAGCAGTTCTTC. The chain employs TRBV11-2 and TRBJ2-1, with TRBD2 matching 8 bases. This CDR3 is built from 15 residues. Losses at the gene ends were 5 bases for V and 5 bases for J; bases not matched to a gene: 8. Per the germline V gene, CDR1 is SGHAT and CDR2 is FQNNGV.

The chain is built from TRBV11-2 and TRBJ1-1; 8 positions match TRBD1. From germline, CDR1 is SGHAT and CDR2 FQNNGV. This CDR3 is 14 amino acids long. V was clipped by 3 bases and J by 5 bases; unmatched bases: 5. The DNA for the CDR3 is TGTGCCAGCAGCTTCAGGGGGCGCGGTACTGAAGCTTTCTTT. As protein: CASSFRGRGTEAFF. The full variable domain, with the rest looked up from reference TRBV11-2 and TRBJ1-1, is EAGVAQSPRYKIIEKRQSVAFWCNPISGHATLYWYQQILGQGPKLLIQFQNNGVVDDSQLPKDRFSAERLKGVDSTLKIQPAKLEDSAVYLCASSFRGRGTEAFFGQGTRLTVV.

This clone was found a few times. This chain uses TRBV7-9 with TRBJ1-1; the D gene is possibly TRBD1 (5 bases). V lost 4 bases and J lost 2, with 11 bases in between. The CDR3 has 14 residues. Germline CDR1 reads SEHNR; CDR2 reads FQNEAQ (reference sequence). Here the CDR3 DNA reads TGTGCCAGCAGCTCGACAGTACTAAACACTGAAGCTTTCTTT. Translated, it gives CASSSTVLNTEAFF. Full variable domain (missing parts from reference TRBV7-9 and TRBJ1-1): DTGVSQNPRHKITKRGQNVTFRCDPISEHNRLYWYRQTLGQGPEFLTYFQNEAQLEKSRLLSDRFSAERPKGSFSTLEIQRTEQGDSAMYLCASSSTVLNTEAFFGQGTRLTVV.

The rearrangement links TRBV4-1 to TRBJ2-2; unclear D gene. The CDR3 is 16 residues long. The ends were cut back, 1 base at V and 0 bases at J, with 9 bases in the middle. In germline, CDR1 is MGHRA, CDR2 YSYEKL. The CDR3 reads CASSQVYPANTGELFF. Here the CDR3 DNA reads TGCGCCAGCAGCCAAGTCTACCCCGCGAACACCGGGGAGCTGTTTTTT.

The V and J genes are TRBV15 and TRBJ2-1; possible D gene TRBD1, 5 bases. CDR1 is LNHNV, CDR2 YYDKDF, per germline (reference sequence). The CDR3 is 17 amino acids. Between the trimmed V and J ends, which lost 0 bases and 5 bases, there was a span of 17 bases. CDR3 loop: CATSRDNTQGSNNEQFF. In DNA form, the CDR3 reads TGTGCCACCAGCAGAGATAACACCCAGGGATCTAACAATGAGCAGTTCTTC.

This clone was seen a handful of times. The chain recombines TRBV6-6 with TRBJ1-5; D perhaps matches TRBD1 (6 bases). Deletions cut 6 bases from V and 1 base from J, with 13 bases between. Per germline, CDR1 MNHNY and CDR2 SVGAGI (reference sequence). The CDR3 is 15 residues long. CDR3 protein: CASSSGTPSNQPQHF. The CDR3 DNA reads TGTGCCAGCAGCTCCGGGACACCGAGCAATCAGCCCCAGCATTTT.

As concerns this clone: Other DNA sequences in the same sample also yield this CDR3. This sequence joins TRBV11-3 and TRBJ2-1; the match to TRBD2 covers 9 bases. Germline assignment: CDR1 SGHNT and CDR2 YENEEA. CDR3 length equals 15 residues. J lost 4 bases, V lost 5 bases, and 6 bases had no gene match. The chain's CDR3 is CASSLGLATYNEQFF. For the CDR3, the DNA is TGTGCCAGCAGCCTGGGACTAGCAACTTACAATGAGCAGTTCTTC.

This sequence joins TRBV7-9 and TRBJ1-5; TRBD1 matches at 8 bases. The CDR3 has 14 amino acids. Germline trimming cut 4 bases from V and 3 bases from J; bases unmatched to any gene: 2. In germline, CDR1 is SEHNR, CDR2 FQNEAQ (reference sequence). The CDR3 sequence: CASSWTGLNQPQHF. The CDR3 DNA sequence: TGTGCCAGCAGCTGGACAGGGCTCAATCAGCCCCAGCATTTT.

The CDR3 region is CASSQQGVGYTF. In DNA, the CDR3 is TGTGCCAGCAGCCAACAAGGGGTTGGCTACACCTTC. This chain connects TRBV14 to TRBJ1-2; weak D call: TRBD1 (5 bases). Germline CDR1 reads SGHDN; CDR2 reads FVKESK. V was trimmed by 2 bases and J by 7 bases, leaving 8 bases between them. CDR3 length equals 12 residues.

The rearrangement uses TRBV19 and TRBJ2-5; TRBD2 matches 9 bases. V lost 7 bases, J lost 5 bases, and 11 bases stayed unmatched. The CDR3 length is 15 residues. The germline gives CDR1 LNHDA, CDR2 SQIVND (reference sequence). CDR3 nucleotide sequence: TGTGCCAGTACCGATAGCGGGGGCCCTCTTGAGACCCAGTACTTC. It encodes CASTDSGGPLETQYF.

The chain has TRBV2 and TRBJ1-1; a possible D gene is TRBD1 (5 bases). CDR3 length: 14 amino acids. V was trimmed by 2 bases and J by 5 bases, leaving 12 bases between them. Germline CDR1 SNHLY, CDR2 FYNNEI. The CDR3 loop reads CASSELSSGTEAFF. The CDR3, as DNA: TGTGCCAGCAGTGAACTCTCGTCAGGGACTGAAGCTTTCTTT.

The chain combines TRBV5-1 with TRBJ2-1; 13 bases line up with TRBD2. The CDR3 runs 17 residues. CDR1 is SGHRS, CDR2 YFSETQ, per germline. V was clipped by 4 bases and J by 2 bases; unmatched bases: 6. The CDR3 loop is CASSAWTSGGTYNEQFF. Written as DNA, the CDR3 is TGCGCCAGCAGCGCCTGGACTAGCGGGGGCACCTACAATGAGCAGTTCTTC.

The genes are TRBV6-5 and TRBJ2-7; 7 bases map to TRBD2. The V gene's germline CDR1 is MNHEY and CDR2 SVGAGI. The CDR3 consists of 14 residues. Here the CDR3 reads CATSLELAPYEQYF. Here the CDR3 DNA reads TGTGCGACAAGCCTGGAACTAGCGCCCTACGAGCAGTACTTC.

The chain couples TRBV4-3 to TRBJ2-7, with 7 nucleotides matching TRBD2. The J segment lost 4 bases and the V segment lost 1 base, leaving 7 bases of the junction unmatched. The CDR3 loop spans 15 amino acids. Germline V lookup: CDR1 LGHNA, CDR2 YSLEER. In DNA, the CDR3 is TGCGCCAGCAGCCAAGGGGGCGGGGGAGGGTACGAGCAGTACTTC. This codes for CASSQGGGGGYEQYF.

This clone was seen once. This chain connects TRBV3-1 (or the pseudogene TRBV3-2) to TRBJ1-6; D not certain. V was clipped by 1 base and J by 10 bases, with 8 bases between them. From germline, CDR1 is LGHDT and CDR2 YNNKEL (reference sequence). The CDR3 covers 13 residues. The CDR3 region is CASSQGAGSPLHF. As DNA, the CDR3 is TGTGCCAGCAGCCAAGGGGCAGGATCACCCCTCCACTTT.